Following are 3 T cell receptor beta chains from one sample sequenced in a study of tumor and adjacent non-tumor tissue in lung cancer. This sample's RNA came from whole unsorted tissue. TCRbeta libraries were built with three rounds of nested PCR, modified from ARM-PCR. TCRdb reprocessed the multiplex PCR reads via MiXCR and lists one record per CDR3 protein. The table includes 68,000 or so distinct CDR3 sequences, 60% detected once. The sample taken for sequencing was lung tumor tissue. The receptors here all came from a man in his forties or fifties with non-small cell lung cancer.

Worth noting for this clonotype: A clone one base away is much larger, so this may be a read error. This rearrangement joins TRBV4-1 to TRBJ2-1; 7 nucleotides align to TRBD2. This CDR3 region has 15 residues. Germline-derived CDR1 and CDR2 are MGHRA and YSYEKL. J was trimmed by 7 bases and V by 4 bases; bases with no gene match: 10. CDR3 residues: CASSPAAGVGNEQFF. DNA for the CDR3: TGCGCCAGCAGCCCCGCTGCGGGAGTAGGTAATGAGCAGTTCTTC.

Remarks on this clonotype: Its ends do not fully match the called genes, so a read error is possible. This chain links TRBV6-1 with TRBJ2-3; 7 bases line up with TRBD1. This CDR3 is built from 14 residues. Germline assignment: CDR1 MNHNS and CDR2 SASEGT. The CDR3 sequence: CACSKTGWTDTQYF. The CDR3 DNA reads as TGTGCCTGCAGTAAGACAGGGTGGACAGATACGCAGTATTTT.

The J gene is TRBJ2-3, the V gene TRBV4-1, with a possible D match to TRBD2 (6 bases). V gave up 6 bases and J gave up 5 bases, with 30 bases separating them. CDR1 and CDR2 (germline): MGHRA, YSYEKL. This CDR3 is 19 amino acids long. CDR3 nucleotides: TGCGCCAGCAGACCCATCCGACTAGGGGCGGTGGGTATCAAAGATACGCAGTATTTT. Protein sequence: CASRPIRLGAVGIKDTQYF.